The sequence of this T cell receptor (beta chain) was determined in a study of cytomegalovirus exposure and HLA in healthy donors. The study, taken as a whole, reports: A later analysis reported that several of the most significant clusters appeared to be linked to common viral pathogens, among them Epstein-Barr virus.

Germline assignment: CDR1 KGHSH and CDR2 LQKENI. Trimming removed 4 bases at V and 3 bases at J, with 9 bases between. The CDR3 runs to 13 residues. A remark on this clone: The target antigen is unknown.

The study ran its PCR with 60 Vbeta and 13 Jbeta primers. TCRdb keeps only in-frame clones here, not all; method: immunoSEQ multiplex PCR. In the table there are over 95,000 clones, 74% of which are singletons. This chain joins TRBV18 and TRBJ2-5, with a tentative D call TRBD1 (6 bases). The TCR originated in a human donor in good health. Material: PBMCs. The CDR3 here is CASSRSGEETQYF. DNA of the CDR3: TGTGCCAGCTCACGGTCAGGGGAAGAGACCCAGTACTTC.